The 3 T cell receptor beta chains below all came from one sample that was sequenced in a study of identical twins. TCRdb ran MiXCR on the 5' RACE reads and lists one entry per CDR3 protein. The sample lists some 600,000 distinct CDR3 sequences; 7.1% were seen once. The sample was also linked to a second study, of yellow fever vaccine responses in identical twins.

The material sequenced was PBMCs. These TCRs come from a young woman in good health.

This clonotype showed up many times. The genes are TRBV4-1 and TRBJ2-2; 8 bases match TRBD2. J was trimmed by 1 base and V by 3 bases; bases with no gene match: 4. This CDR3 contains 16 residues. The germline V gene encodes CDR1 MGHRA and CDR2 YSYEKL. CDR3 sequence reads: CASSQLAGLNTGELFF. The CDR3 nucleotides are TGCGCCAGCAGCCAGCTAGCGGGCCTGAACACCGGGGAGCTGTTTTTT.

The chain carries TRBV27 and TRBJ2-1; 8 nucleotides line up with TRBD2. In germline, CDR1 is MNHEY, CDR2 SMNVEV (reference sequence). The CDR3 totals 13 residues. J was trimmed by 7 bases and V by 7 bases; bases with no gene match: 6. CDR3 amino acids: CASTPGGGNEQFF. In DNA form, the CDR3 reads TGTGCCAGCACCCCGGGAGGGGGTAATGAGCAGTTCTTC.

This clonotype came up many times. The V and J genes are TRBV20-1 and TRBJ2-7, with D perhaps matching TRBD2 (5 bases). V shed 5 bases and J shed 0 bases, with 14 bases lying between them. The germline gives CDR1 DFQATT, CDR2 SNEGSKA (reference sequence). The CDR3 contains 14 residues. Written as DNA, the CDR3 is TGCAGTGCTCTCAGCGGAACCAGCTCCTACGAGCAGTACGTC. This sequence encodes CSALSGTSSYEQYV.